These 9 T cell receptor beta chains were all obtained from the same sample, sequenced in a study of blood T cells in healthy people across ages. A second PCR of 7 to 11 cycles used a sample-barcoded 5' primer and a J-beta primer mix. TCRdb re-called the 5' RACE reads with MiXCR, one entry per CDR3 protein. The repertoire holds about 1.8 million distinct CDR3 sequences, less than 50% seen once, with roughly 2.1% in the top ten. The sample was blood. These receptors were obtained from a woman aged 40 to 50 in good health.

The chain couples TRBV20-1 to TRBJ2-7, with TRBD2 as a possible D gene (5 bases). The CDR3 is 17 residues long. The germline V gene has CDR1 DFQATT and CDR2 SNEGSKA (reference sequence). Trimming took 2 bases from V and 0 from J, leaving 20 bases between them. Here the CDR3 reads CSARPARSGWSSYEQYF. The CDR3 coding sequence is TGCAGTGCTAGACCAGCGCGGTCGGGGTGGAGCTCCTACGAGCAGTACTTC.

This clonotype has only a few counts. The chain carries TRBV6-5 and TRBJ1-5, with 8 bases identical to TRBD1. The CDR3 contains 15 residues. Germline loops: CDR1 MNHEY, CDR2 SVGAGI. The J segment lost 0 bases and the V segment lost 6 bases, leaving 4 bases of the junction unmatched. Written as DNA, the CDR3 is TGTGCCAGCAGAGAGACAGGGGTTAGCAATCAGCCCCAGCATTTT. This translates into CASRETGVSNQPQHF.

This clonotype has more than one count but fewer than ten. The V gene is TRBV7-9, the J gene TRBJ2-1; possible D gene TRBD2, 6 bases. The CDR3 spans 13 residues. V lost 5 bases to trimming and J lost 10 bases, with 15 bases between them. CDR1 SEHNR and CDR2 FQNEAQ come from the germline V gene (reference sequence). The CDR3 reads CASSAGSNQEQFF. CDR3 nucleotides: TGTGCCAGCAGCGCCGGGAGCAATCAAGAGCAGTTCTTC. Full variable domain (rest looked up from reference TRBV7-9 and TRBJ2-1): DTGVSQNPRHKITKRGQNVTFRCDPISEHNRLYWYRQTLGQGPEFLTYFQNEAQLEKSRLLSDRFSAERPKGSFSTLEIQRTEQGDSAMYLCASSAGSNQEQFFGPGTRLTVL.

This chain connects TRBV6-6 to TRBJ2-5; maybe TRBD1 (6 bases). Deletions cut 0 bases from V and 1 base from J, with 15 bases between. The CDR3 has 17 residues. The germline V gene has CDR1 MNHNY and CDR2 SVGAGI (reference sequence). CDR3 DNA sequence: TGTGCCAGCAGTTACTCGGCCGCCCCGACAGGCCAAGAGACCCAGTACTTC. This codes for CASSYSAAPTGQETQYF.

V and J are TRBV4-3 and TRBJ2-6; no definite D call. This CDR3 has 18 residues. Between the trimmed V and J ends, which lost 4 bases and 0 bases, there was a span of 16 bases. Germline loops: CDR1 LGHNA, CDR2 YSLEER. CDR3 DNA sequence: TGCGCCAGCAGCCCCCACGGACCGCTACTCTCTGGGGCCAACGTCCTGACTTTC. It specifies CASSPHGPLLSGANVLTF.

This clonotype showed up just a few times. The chain combines TRBV11-2 with TRBJ1-5; D gene ambiguous. Deletions cut 2 bases from V and 0 bases from J, with 8 bases between. The V gene's germline CDR1 is SGHAT and CDR2 FQNNGV. The CDR3 length is 15 residues. CDR3 nucleotides: TGTGCCAGCAGCTTATCGGGGTCTAGCAATCAGCCCCAGCATTTT. Protein: CASSLSGSSNQPQHF.

The V call is TRBV7-2, the J call TRBJ1-4, with D unclear. CDR1 is SGHTA and CDR2 is FQGNSA in the germline V gene. Deletions cut 7 bases from V and 2 bases from J, with 14 bases between. The CDR3 is made up of 15 amino acids. DNA of the CDR3: TGTGCCAGCACAGGCGGGCCGTCGACTAATGAAAAACTGTTTTTT. Its protein is CASTGGPSTNEKLFF.

The chain employs TRBV10-3 and TRBJ2-3; D unresolved. Germline assignment: CDR1 ENHRY and CDR2 SYGVKD. The CDR3 is 14 amino acids. Trimming shortened V by 3 bases and J by 2 bases, and 9 bases separated the two germline ends. The CDR3 is CAISDNGPTDTQYF. DNA for the CDR3: TGTGCCATCAGTGATAACGGCCCCACAGATACGCAGTATTTT.

This chain connects TRBV3-1 to TRBJ1-5; 9 nucleotides align to TRBD1. The CDR3 loop spans 15 amino acids. Trimming cost V 3 bases and J 6 bases; bases outside gene matches: 6. CDR1 and CDR2 (germline): LGHDT, YNNKEL (reference sequence). The CDR3 DNA reads as TGTGCCAGCAGCCAGGGGACAGGGAGGATTCAGCCCCAGCATTTT. It codes for CASSQGTGRIQPQHF. Based on the CDR3 plus reference TRBV3-1 and TRBJ1-5, the full variable domain is DTAVSQTPKYLVTQMGNDKSIKCEQNLGHDTMYWYKQDSKKFLKIMFSYNNKELIINETVPNRFSPKSPDKAHLNLHINSLELGDSAVYFCASSQGTGRIQPQHFGDGTRLSIL.